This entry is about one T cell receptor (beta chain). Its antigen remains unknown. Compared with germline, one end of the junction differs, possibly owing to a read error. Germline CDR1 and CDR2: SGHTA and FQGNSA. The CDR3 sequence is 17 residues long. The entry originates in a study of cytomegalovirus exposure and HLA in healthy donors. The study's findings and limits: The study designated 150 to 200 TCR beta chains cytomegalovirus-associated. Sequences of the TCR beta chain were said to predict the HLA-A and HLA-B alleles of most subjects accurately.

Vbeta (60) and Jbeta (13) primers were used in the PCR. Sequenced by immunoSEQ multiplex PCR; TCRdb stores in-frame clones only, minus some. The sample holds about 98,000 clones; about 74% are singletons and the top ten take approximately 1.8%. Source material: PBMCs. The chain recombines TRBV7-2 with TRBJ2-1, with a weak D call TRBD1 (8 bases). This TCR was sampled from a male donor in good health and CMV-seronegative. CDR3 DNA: TGTGCCAGCAGCGTAGCCAGGGGGCCGGGGGGATACAATGAGCAGTTCTTC. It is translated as CASSVARGPGGYNEQFF.